This is a list of T cell receptor beta chains from one sample in a study of blood T cell repertoires in COVID-19. Some clones are missing from TCRdb's copy, which holds only in-frame ones; the method was immunoSEQ multiplex PCR. The sample carries roughly 56,000 clones, 70% to 90% recorded once. The sample consisted of peripheral blood. These receptor sequences come from a man between 65 and 79 years old with acute or convalescent COVID-19. The CDR3 runs from the conserved cysteine through the conserved F or W. Fields, in order: D gene, V gene, J gene, CDR3 protein. D genes are given only for firm matches.

d_gene: NA
v_gene: TRBV6-6
j_gene: TRBJ2-5
CDR3aa: CASSLDRRQETQYF

d_gene: NA
v_gene: TRBV7-2
j_gene: TRBJ2-7
CDR3aa: CASSARRGPYEQYF

d_gene: NA
v_gene: TRBV5-1
j_gene: TRBJ2-2
CDR3aa: CASSPGFNTGELFF

d_gene: TRBD2
v_gene: TRBV6-6
j_gene: TRBJ2-7
CDR3aa: CASSYTSGGSYEQYF

d_gene: TRBD1
v_gene: TRBV27
j_gene: TRBJ1-2
CDR3aa: CASSLWGQGAPYGYTF

d_gene: TRBD1
v_gene: TRBV5-1
j_gene: TRBJ2-2
CDR3aa: CASSSGQGAMPGELFF

d_gene: TRBD1
v_gene: TRBV11-2
j_gene: TRBJ1-6
CDR3aa: CASSLKGQGLEPLHF

d_gene: TRBD1
v_gene: TRBV5-1
j_gene: TRBJ2-7
CDR3aa: CASSLEGQSRLF

d_gene: NA
v_gene: TRBV5-1
j_gene: TRBJ1-1
CDR3aa: CASSLSWATTEAFF

d_gene: TRBD1
v_gene: TRBV28
j_gene: TRBJ1-2
CDR3aa: CASSRTGVFGYTF

d_gene: NA
v_gene: TRBV18
j_gene: TRBJ2-2
CDR3aa: CASSRPSPSTGELFF

d_gene: TRBD1
v_gene: TRBV5-1
j_gene: TRBJ2-1
CDR3aa: CASSLGDRKVDEQFF

d_gene: NA
v_gene: TRBV19
j_gene: TRBJ1-2
CDR3aa: CASSMGVPRGGYTF

d_gene: TRBD2
v_gene: TRBV7-3
j_gene: TRBJ2-2
CDR3aa: CASSLTSGVEGELFF

d_gene: NA
v_gene: TRBV5-4
j_gene: TRBJ2-5
CDR3aa: CASSLELNSAETQYF

d_gene: NA
v_gene: TRBV24-1
j_gene: TRBJ1-6
CDR3aa: CATSDWSQSGSSYNSPLHF

d_gene: NA
v_gene: TRBV6-5
j_gene: TRBJ1-5
CDR3aa: CASSFGQTNQPQHF

d_gene: TRBD1
v_gene: TRBV19
j_gene: TRBJ2-2
CDR3aa: CASRLGGLGELFF

d_gene: NA
v_gene: TRBV7-6
j_gene: TRBJ2-7
CDR3aa: CASSLARDREQYF

d_gene: TRBD2
v_gene: TRBV9
j_gene: TRBJ2-1
CDR3aa: CASSVVGASGGAPPKEQFF

d_gene: NA
v_gene: TRBV19
j_gene: TRBJ2-5
CDR3aa: CASSIVDSRETQYF

d_gene: TRBD2
v_gene: TRBV27
j_gene: TRBJ2-1
CDR3aa: CASSFSQRGGTLYNEQFF

d_gene: NA
v_gene: TRBV5-1
j_gene: TRBJ2-5
CDR3aa: CASSLVGTQETQYF

d_gene: NA
v_gene: TRBV7-6
j_gene: TRBJ2-1
CDR3aa: CASSAYRQHEQFF

d_gene: NA
v_gene: TRBV18
j_gene: TRBJ2-5
CDR3aa: CASSPDGVEETQYF

d_gene: TRBD1
v_gene: TRBV20-1
j_gene: TRBJ1-2
CDR3aa: CSARVGGQGFF

d_gene: TRBD1
v_gene: TRBV10-1
j_gene: TRBJ2-7
CDR3aa: CASSSGTGYEQYF

d_gene: TRBD2
v_gene: TRBV7-9
j_gene: TRBJ2-3
CDR3aa: CASRAPGLADRRGADTQYF

d_gene: TRBD1
v_gene: TRBV28
j_gene: TRBJ1-1
CDR3aa: CASGDNRGRVTEAFF

d_gene: TRBD1
v_gene: TRBV5-1
j_gene: TRBJ2-2
CDR3aa: CASSLAGRQGAGGELFF

d_gene: NA
v_gene: TRBV21-1
j_gene: TRBJ1-3
CDR3aa: CASSTAGGGNTIYF

d_gene: NA
v_gene: TRBV2
j_gene: TRBJ2-2
CDR3aa: CASVAIPTGELFF

d_gene: TRBD1
v_gene: TRBV5-1
j_gene: TRBJ2-3
CDR3aa: CASSPRTGKGITDTQYF

d_gene: TRBD1
v_gene: TRBV7-8
j_gene: TRBJ1-5
CDR3aa: CASSRRQGDASQHF

d_gene: NA
v_gene: TRBV11-2
j_gene: TRBJ1-2
CDR3aa: CASSLAGGIPGGGYTF

d_gene: NA
v_gene: TRBV3-1/TRBV3-2
j_gene: TRBJ1-1
CDR3aa: CASSQGTSVNTEAFF

d_gene: TRBD1
v_gene: TRBV10-3
j_gene: TRBJ1-1
CDR3aa: CASRPGTGRGTEAFF

d_gene: TRBD1
v_gene: TRBV27
j_gene: TRBJ2-5
CDR3aa: CASRTGGVETQYF

d_gene: NA
v_gene: TRBV7-2
j_gene: TRBJ2-2
CDR3aa: CASSFDNFANTGELFF

d_gene: NA
v_gene: TRBV11-1
j_gene: TRBJ1-2
CDR3aa: CASSLTGRDGYTF

d_gene: NA
v_gene: TRBV5-1
j_gene: TRBJ2-1
CDR3aa: CASSLITGMVQFF

d_gene: TRBD1
v_gene: TRBV6-4
j_gene: TRBJ1-1
CDR3aa: CASSEDRGWTEAFF

d_gene: NA
v_gene: TRBV27
j_gene: TRBJ1-1
CDR3aa: CASSLSQQVTEAFF

d_gene: NA
v_gene: TRBV29-1
j_gene: TRBJ2-3
CDR3aa: CSVDGRVTGSGTDTQYF

d_gene: TRBD2
v_gene: TRBV28
j_gene: TRBJ2-3
CDR3aa: CASSLSGGGSPTDTQYF

d_gene: NA
v_gene: TRBV29-1
j_gene: TRBJ2-5
CDR3aa: CSGGGTGLETQYF

d_gene: NA
v_gene: TRBV5-1
j_gene: TRBJ2-5
CDR3aa: CASSLHSGQLQETQYF

d_gene: TRBD1
v_gene: TRBV28
j_gene: TRBJ1-5
CDR3aa: CASSSTGSNQPQHF

d_gene: TRBD1
v_gene: TRBV5-8
j_gene: TRBJ1-1
CDR3aa: CASSLDRGTEAFF

d_gene: TRBD1
v_gene: TRBV7-6
j_gene: TRBJ2-5
CDR3aa: CASSFSTGLETQYF

d_gene: NA
v_gene: TRBV6-5
j_gene: TRBJ1-6
CDR3aa: CASSFSPGNSPLHF

d_gene: NA
v_gene: TRBV18
j_gene: TRBJ1-1
CDR3aa: CASSYTTRGTEAFF